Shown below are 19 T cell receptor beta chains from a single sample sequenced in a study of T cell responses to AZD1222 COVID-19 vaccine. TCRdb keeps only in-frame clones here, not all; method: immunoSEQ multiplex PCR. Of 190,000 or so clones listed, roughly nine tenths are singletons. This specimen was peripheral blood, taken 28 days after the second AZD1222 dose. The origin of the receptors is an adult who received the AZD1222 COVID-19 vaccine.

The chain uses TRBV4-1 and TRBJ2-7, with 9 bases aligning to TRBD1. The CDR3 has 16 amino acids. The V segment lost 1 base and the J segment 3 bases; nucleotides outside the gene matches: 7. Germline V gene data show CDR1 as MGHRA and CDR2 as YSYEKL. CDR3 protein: CASSQAPGQGYYEQYF. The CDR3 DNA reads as TGCGCCAGCAGCCAAGCCCCCGGACAGGGGTACTACGAGCAGTACTTC.

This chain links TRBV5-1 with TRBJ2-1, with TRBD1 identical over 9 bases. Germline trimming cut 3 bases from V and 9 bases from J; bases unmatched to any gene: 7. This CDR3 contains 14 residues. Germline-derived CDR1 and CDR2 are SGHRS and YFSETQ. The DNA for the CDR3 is TGCGCCAGCAGCTCGGGACAGGGTGGGGGTGAGCAGTTCTTC. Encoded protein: CASSSGQGGGEQFF.

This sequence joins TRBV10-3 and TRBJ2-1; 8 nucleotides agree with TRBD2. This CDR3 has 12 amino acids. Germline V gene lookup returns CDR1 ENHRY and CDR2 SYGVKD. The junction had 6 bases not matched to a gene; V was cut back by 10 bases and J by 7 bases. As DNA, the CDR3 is TGTGCCAGTCAGCGGGAGAGGAATGAGCAGTTCTTC. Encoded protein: CASQRERNEQFF.

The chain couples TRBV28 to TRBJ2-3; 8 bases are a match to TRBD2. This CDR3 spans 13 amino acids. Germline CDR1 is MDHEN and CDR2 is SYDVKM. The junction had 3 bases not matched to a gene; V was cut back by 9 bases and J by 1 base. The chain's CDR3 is CASTLAGTDTQYF. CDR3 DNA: TGTGCCAGTACACTAGCGGGCACAGATACGCAGTATTTT.

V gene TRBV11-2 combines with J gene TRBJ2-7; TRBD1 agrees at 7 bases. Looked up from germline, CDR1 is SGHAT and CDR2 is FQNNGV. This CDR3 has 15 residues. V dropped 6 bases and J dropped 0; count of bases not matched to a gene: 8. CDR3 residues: CASSPGTESSYEQYF. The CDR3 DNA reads TGTGCCAGCAGTCCCGGGACAGAGAGCTCCTACGAGCAGTACTTC.

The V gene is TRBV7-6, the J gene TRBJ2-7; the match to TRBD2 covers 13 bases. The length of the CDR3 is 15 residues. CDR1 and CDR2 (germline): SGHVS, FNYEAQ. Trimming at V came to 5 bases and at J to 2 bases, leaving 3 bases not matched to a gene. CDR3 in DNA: TGTGCCAGCAGCCTCGGGACTAGCGGGACCTACGAGCAGTACTTC. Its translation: CASSLGTSGTYEQYF.

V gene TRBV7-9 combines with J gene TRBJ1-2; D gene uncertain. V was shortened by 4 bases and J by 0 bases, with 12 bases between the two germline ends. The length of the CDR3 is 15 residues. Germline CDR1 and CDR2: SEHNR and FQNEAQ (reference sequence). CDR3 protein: CASSYGRQANYGYTF. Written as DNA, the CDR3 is TGTGCCAGCAGCTACGGCCGTCAAGCTAACTATGGCTACACCTTC.

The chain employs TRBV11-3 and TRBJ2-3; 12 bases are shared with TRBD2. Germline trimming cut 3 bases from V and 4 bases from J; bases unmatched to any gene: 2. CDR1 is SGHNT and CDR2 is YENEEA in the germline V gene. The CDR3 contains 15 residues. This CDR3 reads CASSLRLAGADTQYF. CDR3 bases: TGTGCCAGCAGCTTGAGACTAGCGGGAGCAGATACGCAGTATTTT. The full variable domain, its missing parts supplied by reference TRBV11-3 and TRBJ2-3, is EAGVVQSPRYKIIEKKQPVAFWCNPISGHNTLYWYLQNLGQGPELLIRYENEEAVDDSQLPKDRFSAERLKGVDSTLKIQPAELGDSAVYLCASSLRLAGADTQYFGPGTRLTVL.

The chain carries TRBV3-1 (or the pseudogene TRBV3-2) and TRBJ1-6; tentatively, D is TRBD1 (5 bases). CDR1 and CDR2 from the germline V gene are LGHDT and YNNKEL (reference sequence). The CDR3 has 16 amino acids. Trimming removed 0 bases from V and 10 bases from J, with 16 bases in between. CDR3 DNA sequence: TGTGCCAGCAGCCAAGACCCGGGCAGGGTAAAATCACCCCTCCACTTT. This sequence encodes CASSQDPGRVKSPLHF.

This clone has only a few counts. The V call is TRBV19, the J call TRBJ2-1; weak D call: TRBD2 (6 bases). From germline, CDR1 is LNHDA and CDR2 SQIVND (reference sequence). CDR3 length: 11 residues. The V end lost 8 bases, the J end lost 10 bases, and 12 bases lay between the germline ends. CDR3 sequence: CASCQGLEQFF. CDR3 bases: TGTGCCAGTTGCCAGGGACTGGAGCAGTTCTTC.

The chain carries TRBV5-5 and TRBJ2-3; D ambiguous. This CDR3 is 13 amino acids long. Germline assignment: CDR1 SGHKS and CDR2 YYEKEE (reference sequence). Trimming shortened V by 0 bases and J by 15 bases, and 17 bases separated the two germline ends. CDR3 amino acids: CASSLGVRVGEYF. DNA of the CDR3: TGTGCCAGCAGCTTGGGGGTCCGGGTGGGCGAATATTTT.

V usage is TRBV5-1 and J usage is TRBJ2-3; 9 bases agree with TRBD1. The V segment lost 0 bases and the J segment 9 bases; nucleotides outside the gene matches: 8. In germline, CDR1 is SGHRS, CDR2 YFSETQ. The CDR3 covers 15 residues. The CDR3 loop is CASSLASGQGGTQYF. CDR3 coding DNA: TGCGCCAGCAGCTTGGCGTCGGGACAGGGAGGAACGCAGTATTTT.

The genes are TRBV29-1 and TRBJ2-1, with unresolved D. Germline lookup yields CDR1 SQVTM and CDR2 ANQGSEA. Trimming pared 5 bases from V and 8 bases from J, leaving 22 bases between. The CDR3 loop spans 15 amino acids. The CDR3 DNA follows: TGCAGCGTTACTCACACTCCAGACTCCCCATATGAGCAGTTCTTC. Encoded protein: CSVTHTPDSPYEQFF.

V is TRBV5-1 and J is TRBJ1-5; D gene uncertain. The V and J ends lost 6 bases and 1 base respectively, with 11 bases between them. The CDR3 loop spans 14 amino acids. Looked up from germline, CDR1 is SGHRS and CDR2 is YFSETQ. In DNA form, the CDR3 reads TGCGCCAGCACCGCGGACGGGAGCAATCAGCCCCAGCATTTT. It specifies CASTADGSNQPQHF.

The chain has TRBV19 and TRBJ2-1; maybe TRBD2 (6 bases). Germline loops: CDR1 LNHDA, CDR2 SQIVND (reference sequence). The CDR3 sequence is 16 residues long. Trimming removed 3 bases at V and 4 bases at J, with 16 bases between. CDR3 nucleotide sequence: TGTGCCAGTAGTATCTACGGGAGACAGCCATACAATGAGCAGTTCTTC. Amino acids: CASSIYGRQPYNEQFF.

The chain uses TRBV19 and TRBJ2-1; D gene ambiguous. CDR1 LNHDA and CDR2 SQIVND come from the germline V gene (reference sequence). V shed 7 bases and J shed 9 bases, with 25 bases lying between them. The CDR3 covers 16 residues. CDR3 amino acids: CASTPLMDTTSGEQFF. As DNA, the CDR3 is TGTGCCAGTACCCCTCTGATGGATACCACCTCCGGTGAGCAGTTCTTC.

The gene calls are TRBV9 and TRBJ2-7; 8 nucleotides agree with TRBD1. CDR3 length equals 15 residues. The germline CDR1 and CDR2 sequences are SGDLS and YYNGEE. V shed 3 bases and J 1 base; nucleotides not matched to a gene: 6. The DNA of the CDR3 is TGTGCCAGCAGCGGTTGGAGGACAGGGTCCTACGAGCAGTACTTC. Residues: CASSGWRTGSYEQYF.

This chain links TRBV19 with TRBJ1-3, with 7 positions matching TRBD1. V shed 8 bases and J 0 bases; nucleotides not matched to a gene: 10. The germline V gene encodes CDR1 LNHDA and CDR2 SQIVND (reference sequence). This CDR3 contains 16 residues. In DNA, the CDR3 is TGTGCCAGTGCACCACCGGACAGGCCCTCTGGAAACACCATATATTTT. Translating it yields CASAPPDRPSGNTIYF.

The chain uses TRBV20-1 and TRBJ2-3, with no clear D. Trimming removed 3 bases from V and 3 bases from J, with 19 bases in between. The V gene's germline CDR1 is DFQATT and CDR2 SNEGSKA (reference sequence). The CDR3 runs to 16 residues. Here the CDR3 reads CSASSDGFGPTDTQYF. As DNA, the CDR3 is TGCAGTGCTAGTTCCGACGGATTTGGTCCGACAGATACGCAGTATTTT.